Below are 20 T cell receptor beta chains sequenced from a single sample in a study of early T cells in non-severe SARS-CoV-2 infection. TCRdb used MiXCR to reprocess the 5' RACE reads, holding one entry per CDR3 protein. The table includes tens of thousands of distinct CDR3 sequences, 9% detected once. Sample: whole blood. The receptors come from an adult who was a healthcare worker with PCR-confirmed SARS-CoV-2 infection or an uninfected control (not recorded which).

This clonotype was seen at least ten times. This chain uses TRBV11-2 with TRBJ1-2; tentative D call: TRBD1 (5 bases). CDR1 is SGHAT, CDR2 FQNNGV, per germline. V was cut by 5 bases and J by 6 bases, with 16 bases left in between. This CDR3 contains 14 residues. As DNA, the CDR3 is TGTGCCAGCAGCCCCAATCGAGGGACCAATGGCTACACCTTC. Translation: CASSPNRGTNGYTF.

Sample share makes this clonotype medium-sized. The V gene is TRBV5-4, the J gene TRBJ2-2; D remains ambiguous. CDR1 is SGHNT and CDR2 is YYREEE in the germline V gene (reference sequence). The CDR3 covers 13 residues. Deletions cut 2 bases from V and 3 bases from J, with 5 bases between. Written as DNA, the CDR3 is TGTGCCAGCAGCTTTTATTACACCGGGGAGCTGTTTTTT. Translated, it gives CASSFYYTGELFF. The whole variable domain, filled in from reference TRBV5-4 and TRBJ2-2, reads ETGVTQSPTHLIKTRGQQVTLRCSSQSGHNTVSWYQQALGQGPQFIFQYYREEENGRGNFPPRFSGLQFPNYSSELNVNALELDDSALYLCASSFYYTGELFFGEGSRLTVL.

This clonotype was recorded at least ten times. The rearrangement joins TRBV2 to TRBJ2-7, with D possibly called TRBD1 or TRBD2 (5 bases each). Germline assignment: CDR1 SNHLY and CDR2 FYNNEI. V was cut by 7 bases and J by 1 base, with 17 bases left in between. This CDR3 contains 15 residues. CDR3 amino acids: CASKSAGTASYEQYF. CDR3 in DNA: TGTGCCAGCAAATCGGCCGGGACCGCGTCCTACGAGCAGTACTTC.

This clonotype was counted many times. J is TRBJ1-6 and V is TRBV11-3; a weak D match, TRBD1 (5 bases). There are 13 residues in the CDR3. Germline lookup yields CDR1 SGHNT and CDR2 YENEEA. Trimming took off 5 bases at V and 7 bases at J, with 9 bases between the two ends. The CDR3 loop reads CASSPGPNSPLHF. The CDR3 DNA follows: TGTGCCAGCAGCCCGGGACCGAATTCACCCCTCCACTTT. The full variable domain, in which reference TRBV11-3 and TRBJ1-6 provide the parts outside the CDR3, is EAGVVQSPRYKIIEKKQPVAFWCNPISGHNTLYWYLQNLGQGPELLIRYENEEAVDDSQLPKDRFSAERLKGVDSTLKIQPAELGDSAVYLCASSPGPNSPLHFGNGTRLTVT.

This clonotype was counted many times. The gene calls are TRBV20-1 and TRBJ1-6; no reliable D call. From germline, CDR1 is DFQATT and CDR2 SNEGSKA (reference sequence). There are 14 residues in the CDR3. V was trimmed by 3 bases and J by 12 bases, leaving 18 bases between them. The CDR3 DNA follows: TGCAGTGCTAGTCCCCAGGCGAGTGATGGACCCCTCCACTTT. Amino acids: CSASPQASDGPLHF.

This clonotype came up many times. V usage is TRBV5-1 and J usage is TRBJ2-1; D might be TRBD2 (5 bases). The germline CDR1 and CDR2 sequences are SGHRS and YFSETQ. The CDR3 sequence is 14 residues long. Trimming stripped 1 base from V and 8 bases from J, with 13 bases between. This CDR3 reads CASSLSPGSDEQFF. In DNA, the CDR3 is TGCGCCAGCAGCTTGTCCCCGGGTAGCGATGAGCAGTTCTTC.

This clonotype was recorded many times. The V call is TRBV12-3 or TRBV12-4, the J call TRBJ2-5, with 9 bases identical to TRBD1. The CDR3 spans 15 residues. Germline trimming cut 5 bases from V and 2 bases from J; bases unmatched to any gene: 6. CDR3 protein: CASSGGTGKQETQYF. Here the CDR3 DNA reads TGTGCCAGCAGTGGGGGGACAGGGAAACAAGAGACCCAGTACTTC.

This clonotype was observed at least ten times. The CDR3 sequence: CASGQGLRAFF. CDR3 nucleotide sequence: TGTGCCAGTGGACAGGGATTAAGAGCTTTCTTT. This chain uses TRBV6-1 with TRBJ1-1; TRBD1 aligns across 8 bases. J was trimmed by 10 bases and V by 9 bases; bases with no gene match: 7. The CDR3 consists of 11 residues. The germline gives CDR1 MNHNS, CDR2 SASEGT.

There are many counts of this clonotype. The chain links TRBV7-3 to TRBJ1-1, with no clear D. V shed 2 bases and J shed 6 bases, with 13 bases lying between them. The germline V gene has CDR1 SGHTA and CDR2 FQGTGA. The length of the CDR3 is 14 residues. The DNA for the CDR3 is TGTGCCAGCAGCTTACTCGCGACCAGCTCTGAAGCTTTCTTT. Translating gives CASSLLATSSEAFF.

This clonotype has ten or more counts. The gene calls are TRBV28 and TRBJ1-6, with no clear D. The CDR3 sequence is 14 residues long. V was shortened by 2 bases and J by 7 bases, with 9 bases between the two germline ends. Germline V gene lookup returns CDR1 MDHEN and CDR2 SYDVKM. The chain's CDR3 is CASSLQLANSPLHF. CDR3 sequence (DNA): TGTGCCAGCAGTTTACAGCTTGCAAATTCACCCCTCCACTTT.

The gene calls are TRBV6-6 and TRBJ1-2; 8 positions agree with TRBD1. J was trimmed by 6 bases and V by 6 bases; bases with no gene match: 3. Germline V lookup: CDR1 MNHNY, CDR2 SVGAGI (reference sequence). The CDR3 consists of 12 residues. CDR3 sequence (DNA): TGTGCCAGCAGGCAGGGGGCGCATGGCTACACCTTC. Translating gives CASRQGAHGYTF.

The chain carries TRBV6-4 and TRBJ2-3; TRBD2 might be the D (7 bases). V was pared by 4 bases and J by 10 bases, with 9 bases between. Germline V gives CDR1 MRHNA, CDR2 SNTAGT. The CDR3 runs to 11 residues. The CDR3 loop reads CASSGGGSQYF. The DNA of the CDR3 is TGTGCCAGCAGTGGGGGGGGCTCGCAGTATTTT.

This clonotype came up many times. V usage is TRBV7-2 and J usage is TRBJ1-5; 7 nucleotides agree with TRBD1. This CDR3 is built from 15 residues. Germline V lookup: CDR1 SGHTA, CDR2 FQGNSA. V lost 5 bases to trimming and J lost 5 bases; unmatched junction nucleotides: 9. The CDR3 sequence: CASSKRGGGDQPQHF. The CDR3 coding sequence is TGTGCCAGCAGCAAGAGGGGAGGGGGCGATCAGCCCCAGCATTTT.

This clonotype was detected ten times or more. The chain uses TRBV7-3 and TRBJ1-6, with a possible D match to TRBD1 (6 bases). The germline CDR1 and CDR2 sequences are SGHTA and FQGTGA. This CDR3 has 15 residues. Trimming removed 2 bases from V and 4 bases from J, with 9 bases in between. The CDR3 DNA is TGTGCCAGCAGCTTAGATGGACAGTATAATTCACCCCTCCACTTT. It encodes CASSLDGQYNSPLHF.

This clonotype was found many times. V usage is TRBV9 and J usage is TRBJ2-2; no reliable D call. Germline V CDR1 and CDR2: SGDLS, YYNGEE. Trimming cost V 1 base and J 6 bases, with 7 bases left between them. CDR3 size: 13 residues. DNA for the CDR3: TGTGCCAGCAGCGTATCTCTCCCCGGGGAGCTGTTTTTT. Its protein product is CASSVSLPGELFF.

The chain recombines TRBV29-1 with TRBJ1-2; TRBD1 matches at 8 bases. The J segment lost 6 bases and the V segment lost 7 bases, leaving 10 bases of the junction unmatched. The CDR3 is 13 amino acids. Germline CDR1 is SQVTM and CDR2 is ANQGSEA. In DNA form, the CDR3 reads TGCAGCGCCACCGGGACAGGCGAACATGGCTACACCTTC. The encoded protein is CSATGTGEHGYTF.

Many counts were recorded for this clonotype. The rearrangement joins TRBV14 to TRBJ2-3, with D possibly being TRBD2 (6 bases). Trimming shortened V by 2 bases and J by 2 bases, and 17 bases separated the two germline ends. This CDR3 spans 17 amino acids. Germline-derived CDR1 and CDR2 are SGHDN and FVKESK. This CDR3 reads CASSQILARWSTDTQYF. The CDR3 coding sequence is TGTGCCAGCAGCCAAATACTAGCCCGGTGGTCCACAGATACGCAGTATTTT. The full variable domain, its missing parts supplied by reference TRBV14 and TRBJ2-3, is EAGVTQFPSHSVIEKGQTVTLRCDPISGHDNLYWYRRVMGKEIKFLLHFVKESKQDESGMPNNRFLAERTGGTYSTLKVQPAELEDSGVYFCASSQILARWSTDTQYFGPGTRLTVL.

The chain is built from TRBV5-1 and TRBJ1-1; D call uncertain. Trimming took 2 bases from V and 1 from J, leaving 6 bases between them. Germline V gene sequence: CDR1 SGHRS, CDR2 YFSETQ. CDR3 size: 13 residues. DNA of the CDR3: TGCGCCAGCAGCTTTACACAGAACACTGAAGCTTTCTTT. Translating it yields CASSFTQNTEAFF.

There are many counts of this clonotype. This sequence joins TRBV19 and TRBJ1-2; D remains unclear. The CDR3 length is 13 residues. Germline CDR1 is LNHDA and CDR2 is SQIVND (reference sequence). Deletions cut 6 bases from V and 3 bases from J, with 11 bases between. DNA for the CDR3: TGTGCCAGTAGGAAGAGCGGATACTATGGCTACACCTTC. Its protein product is CASRKSGYYGYTF.

There are many counts of this clonotype. The J gene is TRBJ2-6, the V gene TRBV7-6, with 9 positions matching TRBD1. The CDR3 runs to 19 residues. V dropped 4 bases and J dropped 2; count of bases not matched to a gene: 12. Germline loops: CDR1 SGHVS, CDR2 FNYEAQ. CDR3 bases: TGTGCCAGCAGCTCCTACTACTCTACAGGGGGCACTGGGGCCAACGTCCTGACTTTC. Its translation: CASSSYYSTGGTGANVLTF.